This TCR beta chain was documented in a study of T cells expressing NK-cell markers. Across the whole study: Cells sorted as CD3+CD56+NKG2C+, CD3+CD56+NKG2C- and CD3+CD56-NKG2C+ T cells supplied the TCR beta repertoires. Study outcomes and limitations: In roughly six donors, dominant CD3+CD56+NKG2C+ clonotypes ranked among the top 10 CD8+ clonotypes. The study found these clonotypes also leading the CD3+CD56-NKG2C+ fraction in a handful of donors.

TCRdb re-called the 5' RACE reads and gives one entry per CDR3 protein, without DNA. The sample holds over 120,000 distinct CDR3 sequences. In regard to this clonotype: Antigen specificity is unknown.

There are 13 residues in the CDR3. CDR1 MNHEY and CDR2 SMNVEV come from the germline V gene (reference sequence). The receptor's source is a man between 18 and 35 years old in good health. The sample taken for sequencing was blood T cells: a sorted CD56 or NKG2C T cell subset, CD4+ or CD8+ T cells, or bulk PBMC T cells (not recorded which). V gene TRBV27 combines with J gene TRBJ1-5; TCRdb proposes TRBD1, but this gene call is untestable without DNA. CDR3 residues: CASSHRAGQPQHF.